This TCR beta chain derives from a study of blood T cell repertoires in COVID-19. Study overall: Some COVID-19 samples were acute and others convalescent; all came from the United States, Italy and Spain. The analysed material was cDNA or gDNA that came from T cells, B-cell-depleted T cells, or PBMCs.

The germline V gene encodes CDR1 SGHRS and CDR2 YFSETQ. The CDR3 extends over 14 amino acids. With regard to this clone: Germline is not matched at one junction end, which may reflect a read error.

As processed by the authors: Estimation of nucleated cell counts relied on the amplification of reference gene primers. TCRdb keeps only in-frame clones here, not all; method: immunoSEQ multiplex PCR. Clonal size and the V and J genes are those of that table, whereas D and trimming came from the DNA. This table holds 59,000 or so clones, roughly 80% found once. This TCR was sampled from a woman aged 50 to 65 with active or convalescent COVID-19. The chain uses TRBV5-1 and TRBJ2-7; D perhaps matches TRBD2 (6 bases). Sequencing used peripheral blood. The CDR3: CASSSGTVPYEQYF. The CDR3 DNA reads as TGTGCCAGCAGCTCCGGGACTGTTCCCTACGAGCAGTACTTC.